This TCR beta chain came from a study of T cells after yellow fever vaccination. Overall study findings and caveats: Among all clonotypes, a small share was observed in both CD4 and CD8 compartments. Primary-vaccination clones mostly resurfaced post-booster (about 96% CD4, 75% to 90% CD8).

A universal primer site and UMIs were added as TCR cDNA was made by 5'RACE template switching. TCRdb recomputed calls from the 5' RACE reads with MiXCR, one row per CDR3 protein. The data contain approximately 510,000 distinct CDR3 sequences, 20% to 25% of them seen just once; the ten biggest clones take up roughly a sixth. This clonotype was observed a handful of times. Its matching antigen is unknown. The CDR3 is 15 residues long. In germline, CDR1 is WNHNN, CDR2 SYGVQD (reference sequence). V lost 3 bases and J 3 bases, leaving 9 bases between the germline ends. The rearrangement uses TRBV10-1 and TRBJ1-6; unclear D gene. The sample here was PBMCs, taken roughly 20 days after the first yellow fever vaccination. This TCR was recovered from a man aged 18-30 years who received the YFV17D yellow fever vaccine. The CDR3 region has the DNA TGCGCCAGCAGTGACAAGGGCCTCTATAATTCACCCCTCCACTTT. The encoded protein is CASSDKGLYNSPLHF.